The 18 T cell receptor beta chains listed next were all sequenced from one sample in a study of vaccination and CD4 T cells after COVID-19. No antigen is known for these receptors. As to treatment: roughly 10-day PBMC culture with coronavirus spike peptide pools or control peptides (ViraFEST assay). Gathering of the CD4+ T cells, from the unexposed donor, took place before the COVID-19 pandemic (2011-2018). With the Oncomine TCR Beta short-read assay, DNA from cultured CD4+ T cells was sequenced. It was cultured CD4+ T cells from which genomic DNA was extracted. TCRdb reprocessed the PCR reads with MiXCR, giving one entry per CDR3 protein. The sample consists of thousands of distinct CDR3 sequences, about two fifths of them appearing once. Sequenced input: CD4+ T cells from blood, cultured in vitro. The receptors here all came from a human donor in good health.

Only a few counts were recorded for this clonotype. The V call is TRBV28, the J call TRBJ1-5; D not resolved. Germline CDR1 is MDHEN and CDR2 is SYDVKM. CDR3 size: 16 residues. The germline V and J ends were trimmed by 8 bases and 1 base, with 18 bases remaining between them. The CDR3: CASPPSGRLSNQPQHF. Here the CDR3 DNA reads TGTGCCAGCCCACCCTCGGGCAGACTGAGCAATCAGCCCCAGCATTTT.

This clonotype appeared a few times. The DNA of the CDR3 is TGTGCCAGCAGCTACCTCGGGACAGATACGCAGTATTTT. This gives the protein CASSYLGTDTQYF. V usage is TRBV7-9 and J usage is TRBJ2-3; D not certain. There are 13 residues in the CDR3. CDR1 is SEHNR, CDR2 FQNEAQ, per germline (reference sequence). The V end was cut by 4 bases, the J end by 3 bases, with 8 bases between.

This clonotype was found a few times. The V call is TRBV20-1, the J call TRBJ2-7; D gene ambiguous. The CDR3 totals 15 residues. CDR1 is DFQATT, CDR2 SNEGSKA, per germline (reference sequence). Trimming took 0 bases from V and 0 from J, leaving 12 bases between them. Here the CDR3 reads CSARDLGLSSYEQYF. CDR3 sequence (DNA): TGCAGTGCTAGAGATTTGGGCTTAAGCTCCTACGAGCAGTACTTC.

This clonotype was counted only a few times. The chain carries TRBV6-1 and TRBJ1-6; the D gene is possibly TRBD1 (6 bases). Trimming took 6 bases from V and 6 from J, leaving 12 bases between them. Looked up from germline, CDR1 is MNHNS and CDR2 is SASEGT. CDR3 length: 14 amino acids. CDR3 sequence (DNA): TGTGCCAGCAGCCGCGGACAGAGTAATTCACCCCTCCACTTT. Residues: CASSRGQSNSPLHF.

This sequence joins TRBV20-1 and TRBJ1-5, with D maybe TRBD1 (5 bases). The CDR3 loop spans 15 amino acids. The germline V and J ends were trimmed by 3 bases and 4 bases, with 16 bases remaining between them. Germline CDR1 is DFQATT and CDR2 is SNEGSKA (reference sequence). The chain's CDR3 is CSARGREGTNQPQHF. The CDR3, as DNA: TGCAGTGCTAGGGGGCGAGAGGGAACTAATCAGCCCCAGCATTTT.

V usage is TRBV7-9 and J usage is TRBJ1-1; a possible D gene is TRBD1 (5 bases). CDR3 size: 13 residues. Trimming shortened V by 2 bases and J by 10 bases, and 14 bases separated the two germline ends. Germline V gene lookup returns CDR1 SEHNR and CDR2 FQNEAQ (reference sequence). The CDR3 sequence: CASSLFETAVAFF. DNA of the CDR3: TGTGCCAGCAGCTTATTTGAGACAGCTGTAGCTTTCTTT.

This clonotype occurred once. This chain joins TRBV7-3 and TRBJ2-7; D is ambiguous. Germline V CDR1 and CDR2: SGHTA, FQGTGA. The CDR3 spans 9 residues. Trimming stripped 2 bases from V and 12 bases from J, with 5 bases between. The CDR3 nucleotides read TGTGCCAGCAGCTTAGCCCCGTACTTC. Amino acids: CASSLAPYF.

V is TRBV6-1 and J is TRBJ2-5; D tentatively fits TRBD1 or TRBD2 (5 bases each). This CDR3 comprises 13 residues. From germline, CDR1 is MNHNS and CDR2 SASEGT. Trimming cost V 6 bases and J 4 bases, with 12 bases left between them. Written as DNA, the CDR3 is TGTGCCAGCAGCCTTCGGGGCACAGAGACCCAGTACTTC. As protein: CASSLRGTETQYF.

This clonotype came up a few times. The V call is TRBV20-1, the J call TRBJ1-5, with 8 bases identical to TRBD1. Germline lookup yields CDR1 DFQATT and CDR2 SNEGSKA (reference sequence). The V segment lost 2 bases and the J segment 0 bases; nucleotides outside the gene matches: 18. The CDR3 consists of 20 residues. In DNA, the CDR3 is TGCAGTGCTAGATTATCCCCCGGACAGGGCTCCCTTTATAGCAATCAGCCCCAGCATTTT. Protein product: CSARLSPGQGSLYSNQPQHF.

The chain joins TRBV7-6 to TRBJ2-7, with D perhaps given as TRBD1 or TRBD2 (5 bases each). Trimming took 6 bases from V and 6 from J, leaving 18 bases between them. This CDR3 region has 14 residues. Germline CDR1 and CDR2: SGHVS and FNYEAQ. DNA for the CDR3: TGTGCCAGCAGACCCGACGCGGGTACAGGCGAGCAGTACTTC. It encodes CASRPDAGTGEQYF.

The rearrangement links TRBV6-1 to TRBJ2-1, with 11 bases identical to TRBD2. Germline trimming cut 6 bases from V and 7 bases from J; bases unmatched to any gene: 8. Germline V CDR1 and CDR2: MNHNS, SASEGT. CDR3 length: 15 amino acids. The CDR3 reads CASRKLAGVSNEQFF. The CDR3 coding sequence is TGTGCCAGCAGAAAACTAGCGGGAGTTAGTAATGAGCAGTTCTTC.

The J gene is TRBJ2-2, the V gene TRBV27; D is unclear. The CDR3 has 14 amino acids. Trimming stripped 1 base from V and 3 bases from J, with 6 bases between. Germline CDR1 reads MNHEY; CDR2 reads SMNVEV (reference sequence). The CDR3 spells CASSLWWDTGELFF. The CDR3 DNA reads as TGTGCCAGCAGTTTATGGTGGGACACCGGGGAGCTGTTTTTT.

The rearrangement uses TRBV7-2 and TRBJ1-3; possibly TRBD1 for D (6 bases). The V end lost 5 bases, the J end lost 2 bases, and 19 bases lay between the germline ends. The germline CDR1 and CDR2 sequences are SGHTA and FQGNSA. This CDR3 is 17 amino acids long. Here the CDR3 reads CASSLWVGGVTGNTIYF. CDR3 in DNA: TGTGCCAGCAGCCTCTGGGTAGGGGGTGTCACTGGAAACACCATATATTTT.

In this sample, this clonotype turned up a few times. This chain links TRBV6-5 with TRBJ1-5; a weak D match, TRBD1 (5 bases). Trimming left V 2 bases short and J 2 bases short, with 10 bases between. Germline-derived CDR1 and CDR2 are MNHEY and SVGAGI. CDR3 size: 15 residues. CDR3 residues: CASSYGGGGNQPQHF. The CDR3, as DNA: TGTGCCAGCAGTTACGGGGGAGGGGGCAATCAGCCCCAGCATTTT.

The chain employs TRBV5-5 and TRBJ2-3; 15 bases agree with TRBD2. Germline V gene data show CDR1 as SGHKS and CDR2 as YYEKEE (reference sequence). This CDR3 spans 18 amino acids. V lost 3 bases, J lost 1 base, and 6 bases stayed unmatched. CDR3 bases: TGTGCCAGCAGCTCCCTCCGGACTAGCGGGGGGGGCACAGATACGCAGTATTTT. This translates into CASSSLRTSGGGTDTQYF.

The J gene is TRBJ2-6, the V gene TRBV19; unclear D gene. The V gene's germline CDR1 is LNHDA and CDR2 SQIVND (reference sequence). This CDR3 comprises 15 residues. Trimming took 6 bases from V and 2 from J, leaving 11 bases between them. The CDR3 region has the DNA TGTGCCAGTAGCCCCTCCCGGGCTGGGGCCAACGTCCTGACTTTC. Amino acids: CASSPSRAGANVLTF. Full variable domain (missing parts from reference TRBV19 and TRBJ2-6): DGGITQSPKYLFRKEGQNVTLSCEQNLNHDAMYWYRQDPGQGLRLIYYSQIVNDFQKGDIAEGYSVSREKKESFPLTVTSAQKNPTAFYLCASSPSRAGANVLTFGAGSRLTVL.

This clonotype was seen only a few times. The chain combines TRBV6-2 or TRBV6-3 with TRBJ2-1; the match to TRBD2 covers 15 bases. Germline CDR1 reads MNHEY; CDR2 reads SVGEGT. After removal of 1 base from V and 0 bases from J, the junction contained 13 bases not matched to a gene. The CDR3 totals 22 residues. CDR3 in amino acids: CASSYYGGSGTSGRSSYNEQFF. The CDR3 DNA sequence: TGTGCCAGCAGTTACTACGGGGGGTCCGGGACTAGCGGGAGGAGCTCCTACAATGAGCAGTTCTTC.

The gene calls are TRBV4-2 and TRBJ1-2; D is uncertain. Between the trimmed V and J ends, which lost 0 bases and 4 bases, there was a span of 9 bases. Germline values: CDR1 LGHNA, CDR2 YNFKEQ. There are 14 residues in the CDR3. The CDR3 here is CASSQDKAGYGYTF. CDR3 in DNA: TGTGCCAGCAGCCAAGATAAAGCAGGCTATGGCTACACCTTC.